This T cell receptor beta chain was recovered during a study of patients and donors after allogeneic stem cell transplantation. TCRdb re-analysed the RT-PCR reads in MiXCR, keeping a single row per CDR3 protein. This table has about 410,000 distinct CDR3 sequences, roughly 17% appearing once. This CDR3 region has 16 residues. V gene TRBV21-1 combines with J gene TRBJ2-5; TRBD1, as called in the table, went unchecked against the DNA. TRBV21-1 is assigned pseudogene status. The sequenced sample consisted of blood, either unsorted or a sorted T cell fraction (not recorded which). The clonotype comes from a human donor who was either an allogeneic HSCT recipient or a stem cell or donor lymphocyte infusion donor (not recorded which). It is not recorded whose cells these are; they may come from a transplant donor. CDR3 loop: CASLTLWDRGEETQYF. The CDR3 DNA reads as TGTGCCAGCTTGACCTTATGGGACAGGGGGGAAGAGACCCAGTACTTC.